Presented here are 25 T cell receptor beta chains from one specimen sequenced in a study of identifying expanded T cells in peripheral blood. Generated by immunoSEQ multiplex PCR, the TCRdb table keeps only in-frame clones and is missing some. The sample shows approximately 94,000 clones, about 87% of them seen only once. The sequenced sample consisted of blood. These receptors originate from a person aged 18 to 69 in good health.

CDR3 loop: CASSFRGTSNQPQHF. CDR3 nucleotide sequence: TGTGCCAGCAGCTTCCGCGGGACAAGCAATCAGCCCCAGCATTTT. The gene calls are TRBV5-6 and TRBJ1-5; tentatively, D is TRBD1 (6 bases). V was trimmed by 2 bases and J by 1 base, leaving 10 bases between them. Germline CDR1 is SGHDT and CDR2 is YYEEEE. CDR3 size: 15 residues.

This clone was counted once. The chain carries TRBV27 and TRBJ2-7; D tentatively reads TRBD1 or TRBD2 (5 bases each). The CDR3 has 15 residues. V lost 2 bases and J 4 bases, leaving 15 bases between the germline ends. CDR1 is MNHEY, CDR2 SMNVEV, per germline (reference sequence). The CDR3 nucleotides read TGTGCCAGCAGTTTAAAATGGGACGGAATTTACGAGCAGTACTTC. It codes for CASSLKWDGIYEQYF.

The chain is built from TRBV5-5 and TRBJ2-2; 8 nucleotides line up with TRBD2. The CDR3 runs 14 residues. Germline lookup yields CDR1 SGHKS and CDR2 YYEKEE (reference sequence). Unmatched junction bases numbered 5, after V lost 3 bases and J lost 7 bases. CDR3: CASSSKAGGGELFF. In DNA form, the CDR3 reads TGTGCCAGCAGCTCCAAGGCGGGAGGCGGGGAGCTGTTTTTT.

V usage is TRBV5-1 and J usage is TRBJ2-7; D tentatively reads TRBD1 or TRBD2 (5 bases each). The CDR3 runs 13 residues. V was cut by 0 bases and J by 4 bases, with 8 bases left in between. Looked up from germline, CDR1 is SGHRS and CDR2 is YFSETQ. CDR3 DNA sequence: TGCGCCAGCAGCTTGGATGAGGGGTACGAGCAGTACTTC. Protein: CASSLDEGYEQYF.

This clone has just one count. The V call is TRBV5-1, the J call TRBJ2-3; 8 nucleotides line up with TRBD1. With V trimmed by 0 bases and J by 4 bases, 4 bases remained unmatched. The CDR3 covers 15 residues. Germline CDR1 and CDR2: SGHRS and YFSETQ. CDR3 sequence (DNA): TGCGCCAGCAGCTTGGCAGGGGGCGGGTCAGATACGCAGTATTTT. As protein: CASSLAGGGSDTQYF.

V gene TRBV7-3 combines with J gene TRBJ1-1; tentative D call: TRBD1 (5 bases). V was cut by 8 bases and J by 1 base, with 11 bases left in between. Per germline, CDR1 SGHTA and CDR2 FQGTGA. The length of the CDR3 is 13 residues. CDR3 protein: CASGLGGNTEAFF. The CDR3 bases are TGTGCCAGCGGCCTTGGGGGGAACACTGAAGCTTTCTTT.

The CDR3 loop reads CASSLQGYNSPLHF. The CDR3, as DNA: TGTGCCAGCAGCCTACAGGGCTATAATTCACCCCTCCACTTT. The chain combines TRBV7-2 with TRBJ1-6, with D tentatively TRBD1 (6 bases). Germline V gene sequence: CDR1 SGHTA, CDR2 FQGNSA. The length of the CDR3 is 14 residues. V was shortened by 5 bases and J by 3 bases, with 8 bases between the two germline ends.

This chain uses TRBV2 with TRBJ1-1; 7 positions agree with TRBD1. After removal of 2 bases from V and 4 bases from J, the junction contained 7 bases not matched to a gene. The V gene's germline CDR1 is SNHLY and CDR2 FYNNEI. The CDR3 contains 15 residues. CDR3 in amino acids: CASSEQAGGATEAFF. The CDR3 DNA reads TGTGCCAGCAGTGAACAGGCAGGGGGTGCCACTGAAGCTTTCTTT.

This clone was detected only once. CDR3 sequence: CASSYATGTGEQYF. The CDR3 DNA follows: TGTGCCAGCAGCTATGCGACAGGGACGGGCGAGCAGTACTTC. The V and J genes are TRBV7-2 and TRBJ2-7; 7 positions match TRBD1. Germline CDR1 and CDR2: SGHTA and FQGNSA. Germline trimming cut 4 bases from V and 6 bases from J; bases unmatched to any gene: 9. The CDR3 length is 14 residues.

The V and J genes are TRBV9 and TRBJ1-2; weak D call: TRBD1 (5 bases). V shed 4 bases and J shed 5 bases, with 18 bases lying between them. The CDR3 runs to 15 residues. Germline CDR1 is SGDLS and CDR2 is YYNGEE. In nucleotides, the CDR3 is TGTGCCAGCAGCCCCCGACAGTCGGTAGCTTATGGCTACACCTTC. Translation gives CASSPRQSVAYGYTF.

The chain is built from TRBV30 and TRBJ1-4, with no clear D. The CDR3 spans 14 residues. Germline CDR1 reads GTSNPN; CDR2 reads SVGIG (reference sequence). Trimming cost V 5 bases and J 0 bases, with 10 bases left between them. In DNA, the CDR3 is TGTGCCTGGGGCCATATCCCAACTAATGAAAAACTGTTTTTT. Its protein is CAWGHIPTNEKLFF.

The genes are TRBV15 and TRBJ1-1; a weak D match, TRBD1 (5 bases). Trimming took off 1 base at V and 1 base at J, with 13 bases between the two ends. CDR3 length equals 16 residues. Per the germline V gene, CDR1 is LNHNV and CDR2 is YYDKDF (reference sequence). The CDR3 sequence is CATSRGRAGTNTEAFF. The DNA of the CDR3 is TGTGCCACCAGCAGAGGGAGGGCAGGGACGAACACTGAAGCTTTCTTT.

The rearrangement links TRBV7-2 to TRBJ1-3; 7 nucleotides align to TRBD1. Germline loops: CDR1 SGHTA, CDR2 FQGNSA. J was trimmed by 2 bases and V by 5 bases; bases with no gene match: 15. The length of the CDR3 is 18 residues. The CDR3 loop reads CASSESGGNGATGNTIYF. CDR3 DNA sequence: TGTGCCAGCAGCGAATCAGGGGGAAACGGGGCAACTGGAAACACCATATATTTT.

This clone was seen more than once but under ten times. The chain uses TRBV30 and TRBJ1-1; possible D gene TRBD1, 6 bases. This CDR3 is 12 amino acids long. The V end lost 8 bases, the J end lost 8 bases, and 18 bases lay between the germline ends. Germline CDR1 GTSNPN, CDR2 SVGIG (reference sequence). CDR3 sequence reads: CAQIDRTEEAFF. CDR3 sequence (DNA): TGTGCCCAAATAGACCGGACAGAGGAAGCTTTCTTT.

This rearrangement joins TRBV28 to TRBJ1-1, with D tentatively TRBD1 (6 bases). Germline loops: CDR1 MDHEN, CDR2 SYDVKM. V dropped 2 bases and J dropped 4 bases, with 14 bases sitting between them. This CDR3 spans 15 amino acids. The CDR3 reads CASSLRVGGGTEAFF. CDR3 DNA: TGTGCCAGCAGTTTACGGGTCGGGGGCGGCACTGAAGCTTTCTTT.

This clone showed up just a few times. The CDR3 DNA reads as TGTGCCTGTCAAAGGGGGCACGGCTACACCTTC. Encoded protein: CACQRGHGYTF. The V gene is TRBV30, the J gene TRBJ1-2; 7 bases align to TRBD1. After removal of 6 bases from V and 8 bases from J, the junction contained 6 bases not matched to a gene. This CDR3 contains 11 residues. Germline CDR1 reads GTSNPN; CDR2 reads SVGIG (reference sequence).

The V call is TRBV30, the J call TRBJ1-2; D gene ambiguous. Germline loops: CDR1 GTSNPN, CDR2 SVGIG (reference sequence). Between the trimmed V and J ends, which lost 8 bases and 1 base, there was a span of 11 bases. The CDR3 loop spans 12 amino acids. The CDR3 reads CAASSINYGYTF. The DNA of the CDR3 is TGTGCCGCTTCCAGTATTAACTATGGCTACACCTTC.

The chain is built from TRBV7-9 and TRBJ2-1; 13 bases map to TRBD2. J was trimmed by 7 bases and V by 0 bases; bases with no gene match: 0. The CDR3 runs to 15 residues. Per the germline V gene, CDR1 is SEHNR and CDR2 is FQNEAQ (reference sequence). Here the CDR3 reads CASSLAGLAGNEQFF. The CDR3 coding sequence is TGTGCCAGCAGCTTAGCGGGACTAGCGGGAAATGAGCAGTTCTTC. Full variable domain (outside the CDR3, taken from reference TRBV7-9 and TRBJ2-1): DTGVSQNPRHKITKRGQNVTFRCDPISEHNRLYWYRQTLGQGPEFLTYFQNEAQLEKSRLLSDRFSAERPKGSFSTLEIQRTEQGDSAMYLCASSLAGLAGNEQFFGPGTRLTVL.

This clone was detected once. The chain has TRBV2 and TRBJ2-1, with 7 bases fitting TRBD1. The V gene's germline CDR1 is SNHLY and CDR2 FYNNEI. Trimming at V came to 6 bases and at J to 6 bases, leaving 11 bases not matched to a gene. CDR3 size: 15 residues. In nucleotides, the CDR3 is TGTGCCAGCAGCCAGAAGGGGGCAGGCCCCAATGAGCAGTTCTTC. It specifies CASSQKGAGPNEQFF.

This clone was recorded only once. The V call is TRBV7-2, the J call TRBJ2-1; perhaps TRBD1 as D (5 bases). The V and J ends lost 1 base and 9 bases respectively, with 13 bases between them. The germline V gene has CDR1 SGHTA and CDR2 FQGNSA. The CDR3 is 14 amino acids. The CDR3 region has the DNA TGTGCCAGCAGCTTAGGGGGCCCCGAGAGTGAGCAGTTCTTC. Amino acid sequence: CASSLGGPESEQFF.

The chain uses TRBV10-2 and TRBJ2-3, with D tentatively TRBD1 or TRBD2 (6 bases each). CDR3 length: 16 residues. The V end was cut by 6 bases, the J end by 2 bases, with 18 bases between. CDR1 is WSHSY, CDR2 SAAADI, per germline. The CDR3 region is CASSRGGGAVTDTQYF. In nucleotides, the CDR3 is TGCGCCAGCAGCCGTGGGGGCGGGGCTGTCACAGATACGCAGTATTTT.

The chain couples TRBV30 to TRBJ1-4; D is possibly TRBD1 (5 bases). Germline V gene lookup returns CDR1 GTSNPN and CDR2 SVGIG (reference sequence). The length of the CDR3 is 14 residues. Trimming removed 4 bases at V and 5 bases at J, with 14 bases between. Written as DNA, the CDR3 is TGTGCCTGGAATCGGGGGGAGTACAATGAAAAACTGTTTTTT. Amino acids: CAWNRGEYNEKLFF.

CDR3 sequence reads: CASSLGGRQTDTQYF. CDR3 DNA sequence: TGTGCCAGCAGCTTGGGAGGCCGCCAAACAGATACGCAGTATTTT. J is TRBJ2-3 and V is TRBV7-2; TRBD2 might be the D (6 bases). Germline CDR1 and CDR2: SGHTA and FQGNSA. CDR3 length equals 15 residues. V gave up 3 bases and J gave up 3 bases, with 13 bases separating them. Supplemented by reference TRBV7-2 and TRBJ2-3, the full variable domain reads GAGVSQSPSNKVTEKGKDVELRCDPISGHTALYWYRQSLGQGLEFLIYFQGNSAPDKSGLPSDRFSAERTGGSVSTLTIQRTQQEDSAVYLCASSLGGRQTDTQYFGPGTRLTVL.

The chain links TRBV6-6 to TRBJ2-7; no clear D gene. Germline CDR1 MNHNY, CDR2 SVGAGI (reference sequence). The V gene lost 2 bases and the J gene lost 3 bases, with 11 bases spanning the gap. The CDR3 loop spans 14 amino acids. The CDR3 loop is CASSYGSNHYEQYF. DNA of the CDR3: TGTGCCAGCAGTTACGGTAGCAACCACTACGAGCAGTACTTC.

In DNA, the CDR3 is TGTGCCAGCAGCAAGGGACAGGGGTTCCCCTCCTACAATGAGCAGTTCTTC. Translation: CASSKGQGFPSYNEQFF. The chain combines TRBV21-1 with TRBJ2-1; the table's D call, TRBD1, has no DNA check behind it. TRBV21-1 is a recognized pseudogene. The CDR3 has 17 residues.